Following are 21 T cell receptor beta chains from one sample sequenced in a study of T cells in women clearing cervical HPV infection. Data came from immunoSEQ multiplex PCR; TCRdb stores just in-frame clones and leaves some out. This sample's table reports around 33,000 clones. The sequencing input was blood buffy coat. The receptors were gathered from a woman aged 18-70 years with a cervical HPV16 infection that either progressed to CIN3+ or cleared (not recorded which).

In the case of this clone: The missing CDR3 end, 3 residues past where the read stops, is filled in from the germline J gene. The V gene is TRBV10-3, the J gene TRBJ2-2; D is perhaps TRBD2 (5 bases). CDR3 size: 13 residues. With 5 bases removed from V and 6 bases from J, the gap between germline ends came to 10 bases. The germline gives CDR1 ENHRY, CDR2 SYGVKD. CDR3 bases read: TGTGCCATCAGTTCCGGACTGTCCGGGGAG. This sequence encodes CAISSGLSGE. The whole CDR3 is CAISSGLSGELFF.

Turning to this clone: The read comes to an end 3 residues before the CDR3 does, leaving the germline J gene to fill in the end. The chain couples TRBV7-6 to TRBJ2-5; 11 bases align to TRBD2. CDR1 is SGHVS, CDR2 FNYEAQ, per germline. The CDR3 spans 18 residues. Trimming removed 2 bases from V and 5 bases from J; junction bases left unmatched: 13. The sequenced CDR3 bases are TGTGCCAGCAGCTTAAAAGTCGTAGGTAGCGGGGGGGCGGAGACC. This translates into CASSLKVVGSGGAET. The whole CDR3 is CASSLKVVGSGGAETQYF.

With regard to this clone: Read coverage stops 3 residues before the CDR3 terminus; the germline J gene supplies the remainder. The chain recombines TRBV7-9 with TRBJ2-5; the match to TRBD1 covers 9 bases. Looked up from germline, CDR1 is SEHNR and CDR2 is FQNEAQ (reference sequence). With 5 bases clipped from V and 2 bases from J, the junction kept 6 bases outside the gene matches. This CDR3 region has 15 residues. The part of the CDR3 DNA that was read is TGTGCCAGCAGCCTCCACAGGGGGCGACAAGAGACC. Translated: CASSLHRGRQET. The full CDR3 protein reads CASSLHRGRQETQYF.

Concerning this clone: Read data end 3 residues before the CDR3 end; the end is taken from the germline J gene. This chain uses TRBV2 with TRBJ2-5, with a weak D call TRBD2 (6 bases). The V gene lost 6 bases and the J gene lost 5 bases, with 19 bases spanning the gap. Germline V lookup: CDR1 SNHLY, CDR2 FYNNEI. The CDR3 runs 15 residues. CDR3: CASSYTGTATETQYF. The CDR3 bases that were read are TGTGCCAGCAGCTATACCGGGACTGCCACGGAGACC.

As for this clone: The read gets to within 3 residues of the CDR3 end, and the germline J gene fills in the rest. This rearrangement joins TRBV2 to TRBJ2-2; 10 nucleotides match TRBD2. The CDR3 spans 16 residues. Per germline, CDR1 SNHLY and CDR2 FYNNEI. The J segment lost 3 bases and the V segment lost 5 bases, leaving 6 bases of the junction unmatched. The sequenced CDR3 bases are TGTGCCAGCAGTCCGATAGCGGGAGGACACACCGGGGAG. Translated: CASSPIAGGHTGE. The entire CDR3 sequence reads CASSPIAGGHTGELFF. The whole variable domain, filled in from reference TRBV2 and TRBJ2-2, reads EPEVTQTPSHQVTQMGQEVILRCVPISNHLYFYWYRQILGQKVEFLVSFYNNEISEKSEIFDDQFSVERPDGSNFTLKIRSTKLEDSAMYFCASSPIAGGHTGELFFGEGSRLTVL.

As concerns this clone: Read data end 3 residues before the CDR3 end; the end is taken from the germline J gene. V usage is TRBV18 and J usage is TRBJ2-1; weak D call: TRBD1 (6 bases). Trimming shortened V by 2 bases and J by 4 bases, and 12 bases separated the two germline ends. CDR3 length equals 15 residues. CDR1 and CDR2 (germline): KGHSH, LQKENI. This CDR3 is CASSPTTGRYNEQFF. Incomplete CDR3 DNA: TGTGCCAGCTCACCAACTACAGGGCGATACAATGAG.

For this clone: The read terminates 3 residues ahead of where the CDR3 ends, so the germline J gene completes it. V and J are TRBV24-1 and TRBJ2-1, with 7 bases matching TRBD1. Germline trimming cut 2 bases from V and 9 bases from J; bases unmatched to any gene: 15. CDR3 size: 17 residues. CDR1 and CDR2 from the germline V gene are KGHDR and SFDVKD. The CDR3 is CATSDSRPATGISEQFF. Incomplete CDR3 DNA: TGTGCCACCAGTGATTCACGACCCGCGACAGGGATCAGTGAG.

With respect to this clone: The read finishes 3 residues shy of the CDR3 end, and the germline J gene is used to complete it. The gene calls are TRBV7-2 and TRBJ2-7; tentative D call: TRBD1 (5 bases). V lost 1 base and J 5 bases, leaving 6 bases between the germline ends. Germline CDR1 reads SGHTA; CDR2 reads FQGNSA. The CDR3 is 12 amino acids. The covered CDR3 bases are TGTGCCAGCAGCTTAGGCAGGGACGAG. Amino acid sequence: CASSLGRDE. Given in full, the CDR3 is CASSLGRDEQYF.

About this clone: The read is 3 residues too short to cover the CDR3 end, so that end is filled in from the germline J gene. V is TRBV7-2 and J is TRBJ2-2; D might be TRBD2 (6 bases). This CDR3 contains 15 residues. V lost 1 base and J lost 3, with 9 bases in between. CDR1 and CDR2 from the germline V gene are SGHTA and FQGNSA. The CDR3 bases that were read are TGTGCCAGCAGCTTAGGACTAGGCTACACCGGGGAG. Its protein product is CASSLGLGYTGE. Given in full, the CDR3 is CASSLGLGYTGELFF.

Notes on this clone: The CDR3 is cut off 3 residues early in the read; its end comes from the germline J gene. The genes are TRBV7-9 and TRBJ2-5, with a weak D call TRBD2 (5 bases). Germline V gives CDR1 SEHNR, CDR2 FQNEAQ (reference sequence). This CDR3 has 13 residues. Trimming cost V 2 bases and J 5 bases, with 9 bases left between them. The sequenced part of the CDR3 DNA is TGTGCCAGCAGCTTAAGGGCGGGTGAGACC. Translated, it gives CASSLRAGET. Given in full, the CDR3 is CASSLRAGETQYF.

About this clone: Coverage ceases 3 residues before the CDR3 finishes, and the germline J gene fills in the end. The chain has TRBV18 and TRBJ2-4; D might be TRBD2 (6 bases). CDR1 is KGHSH and CDR2 is LQKENI in the germline V gene. CDR3 length equals 13 residues. The CDR3 is CASSPEEGRGQYF. CDR3 DNA (partial): TGTGCCAGCTCACCAGAGGAGGGCCGTGGT.

Notes on this clone: With the read ending 3 residues before the CDR3 end, the germline J gene is used to fill in that end. The chain uses TRBV9 and TRBJ1-3, with 7 positions matching TRBD1. The CDR3 consists of 17 residues. The germline V gene encodes CDR1 SGDLS and CDR2 YYNGEE. V trimming: 4 bases; J trimming: 4 bases; junction bases outside the gene matches: 14. CDR3 residues: CASSPRSFGTVGNTIYF. The CDR3 bases that were read are TGTGCCAGCAGCCCGCGTTCTTTCGGGACAGTCGGAAACACC.

With respect to this clone: The sequenced fragment ends 3 residues before the CDR3 boundary, so the rest is inferred from the germline J gene. V usage is TRBV6-4 and J usage is TRBJ2-3; D gene unclear. The CDR3 sequence is 13 residues long. V was clipped by 0 bases and J by 2 bases, with 3 bases between them. Germline CDR1 reads MRHNA; CDR2 reads SNTAGT. CDR3 DNA (partial): TGTGCCAGCAGTGACTCGGCCACAGATACG. This codes for CASSDSATDT. The full CDR3 protein reads CASSDSATDTQYF.

With regard to this clone: The read is 3 residues too short to cover the CDR3 end, so that end is filled in from the germline J gene. The genes are TRBV7-2 and TRBJ2-1, with TRBD2 matching 10 bases. Per germline, CDR1 SGHTA and CDR2 FQGNSA. V was pared by 5 bases and J by 8 bases, with 6 bases of the junction left unmatched. The CDR3 is 14 amino acids. The sequenced CDR3 bases are TGTGCCAGCAGCCCGGGACTAGCGAAGGATGAG. Amino acid sequence: CASSPGLAKDE. The full CDR3 reads CASSPGLAKDEQFF.

This clone is identified as medium-sized (0.01 to 0.1%) from frequency. Read data end 3 residues before the CDR3 end; the end is taken from the germline J gene. The chain links TRBV2 to TRBJ2-5; weak D call: TRBD1 (5 bases). Trimming removed 6 bases from V and 5 bases from J, with 10 bases in between. Germline CDR1 reads SNHLY; CDR2 reads FYNNEI. The CDR3 spans 12 residues. The CDR3 bases that were read are TGTGCCAGCAGCGCCAACAGGGAGACC. Translation: CASSANRET. The whole CDR3 protein is CASSANRETQYF.

As concerns this clone: Coverage ceases 3 residues before the CDR3 finishes, and the germline J gene fills in the end. This chain uses TRBV7-3 with TRBJ2-2; D perhaps matches TRBD1 (6 bases). CDR3 length equals 15 residues. CDR1 and CDR2 (germline): SGHTA, FQGTGA. The CDR3 sequence: CASSLNYQGPGMLFF. CDR3 DNA (partial): TGTGCCAGCAGCTTAAACTACCAGGGGCCCGGAATG.

To note about this clone: The sequence runs out 3 residues before the end of the CDR3; the remainder is reconstructed from the germline J gene. The chain is built from TRBV20-1 and TRBJ1-5; 7 positions agree with TRBD1. The germline CDR1 and CDR2 sequences are DFQATT and SNEGSKA (reference sequence). The ends lost 6 bases at V and 7 bases at J; junction bases unmatched: 18. The CDR3 has 16 amino acids. Incomplete CDR3 DNA: TGCAGTGCGGGTTCCCATCAAGACAGGGCAGAACAGCCC. It specifies CSAGSHQDRAEQP. In full, the CDR3 is CSAGSHQDRAEQPQHF.

The CDR3 bases that were read are TGTGCCAGCAGCGACTCCGGGACAGGGTATGATAGC. Protein sequence: CASSDSGTGYDS. The whole CDR3 sequence reads CASSDSGTGYDSIYF. J is TRBJ1-3 and V is TRBV2; 9 nucleotides match TRBD1. The CDR3 extends 3 residues past the end of the read, so its final part is completed from the germline J gene. The germline V gene encodes CDR1 SNHLY and CDR2 FYNNEI. The CDR3 is made up of 15 amino acids.

Points on this clone: Read coverage stops 3 residues before the CDR3 terminus; the germline J gene supplies the remainder. This chain links TRBV20-1 with TRBJ1-3, with no clear D. This CDR3 is built from 14 residues. Germline V gives CDR1 DFQATT, CDR2 SNEGSKA (reference sequence). V lost 1 base to trimming and J lost 0 bases, with 7 bases between them. CDR3 DNA, as far as it was read: TGCAGTGCTAGAGTGGCCAGCTCTGGAAACACC. Residues: CSARVASSGNT. The entire CDR3 protein reads CSARVASSGNTIYF.

Note on this clone: The read comes to an end 3 residues before the CDR3 does, leaving the germline J gene to fill in the end. The rearrangement links TRBV5-1 to TRBJ2-3; TRBD2 matches 7 bases. Germline lookup yields CDR1 SGHRS and CDR2 YFSETQ. The length of the CDR3 is 14 residues. V shed 2 bases, J shed 4 bases, and the junction held 4 bases outside the gene matches. CDR3 sequence: CASSLAGSADTQYF. CDR3 DNA (partial): TGCGCCAGCAGCTTAGCGGGGTCGGCAGATACG.

Note on this clone: The DNA ends 3 residues before the CDR3 does, and the rest of the CDR3 is filled in from the germline J gene. J is TRBJ2-3 and V is TRBV6-2 or TRBV6-3; D might be TRBD1 (6 bases). The CDR3 has 15 amino acids. Germline-derived CDR1 and CDR2 are MNHEY and SVGEGT. The CDR3 sequence: CASKTDRPPMETQYF. The covered CDR3 bases are TGTGCCAGCAAGACCGACAGGCCCCCTATGGAGACG.